This note documents a single TCR beta chain sequence. Its specificity is not known. This sample stems from a study of T cell responses to AZD1222 COVID-19 vaccine. J lost 1 base, V lost 11 bases, and 4 bases had no gene match. The CDR3 spans 12 residues. Germline lookup yields CDR1 MNHEY and CDR2 SVGAGI. Points from the study as a whole: Among the donors, most were white British and more were female, and clonal diversity was possibly underestimated.

The assay was immunoSEQ multiplex PCR, and TCRdb's table has in-frame clones only and misses some. The sample includes about 120,000 clones, about 88% of them seen just once. The chain couples TRBV6-5 to TRBJ1-2; TRBD1 matches 7 bases. The clonotype was recovered from an adult in good health. The material sequenced was peripheral blood, taken on day 0 of MenACWY control vaccination. The CDR3 region is CAHRGRNYGYTF. DNA for the CDR3: TGTGCCCACAGGGGCCGTAACTATGGCTACACCTTC.